This T cell receptor (beta chain) was captured in a study of cytomegalovirus exposure and HLA in healthy donors. Findings and caveats of the study: Subsequent analysis of the roughly 120 validation repertoires found a tendency for first-cohort TCR clusters to co-occur. Testing in vitro showed a few CMV-associated chains specific for CMV antigens.

Some clones are missing from TCRdb's copy, which holds only in-frame ones; the method was immunoSEQ multiplex PCR. The sample carries 120,000 or so clones, under 90% recorded once. About this clone: Its specificity is not known.

The donors were part of the validation cohort of 120 subjects. That cohort was separate from the first cohort, which comprised 670 or so subjects. The germline V gene encodes CDR1 MDHEN and CDR2 SYDVKM. Unmatched junction bases numbered 7, after V lost 4 bases and J lost 4 bases. This CDR3 comprises 14 residues. The clonotype comes from a woman in her late teens or twenties in good health and CMV-seronegative. V is TRBV28 and J is TRBJ2-7; 7 bases match TRBD2. The source material was PBMCs. The CDR3, as DNA: TGTGCCAGCAGTTGGCCGGGGGGAACTTACGAGCAGTACTTC. Its translation is CASSWPGGTYEQYF. The variable domain in full, with the rest retrieved from reference TRBV28 and TRBJ2-7, is DVKVTQSSRYLVKRTGEKVFLECVQDMDHENMFWYRQDPGLGLRLIYFSYDVKMKEKGDIPEGYSVSREKKERFSLILESASTNQTSMYLCASSWPGGTYEQYFGPGTRLTVT.